The present TCR beta chain was sequenced within a study of T cells in Graves' hyperthyroidism and ophthalmopathy (dated by TCRdb to about 2019). About the investigation overall: Peripheral blood samples were taken at initial diagnosis, before any treatment was given. The 95 to 100 discovery patients were randomly split 7:3 into training and test sets. According to the paper, TCR Vbeta CDR3 sequencing was carried out on about 140 peripheral blood samples, which came from approximately 43 ophthalmopathy, about 75 hyperthyroidism and roughly 17 progressor patients. Prospective prediction of ophthalmopathy was tested in an independent validation cohort of about 19 hyperthyroidism patients and 17 patients who later progressed to ophthalmopathy. After blood sampling, hyperthyroidism patients were treated with methimazole at a starting dose of 30 mg daily, and ophthalmopathy patients were treated with high-dose intravenous methylprednisolone. In addition, the study compared T-cell repertoires in thyroid tissue and in blood from roughly six Graves' hyperthyroidism patients. To identify TCR V-J signatures that set the groups apart, the researchers used a discovery cohort of 100 patients, made up of 40 to 45 with Graves' ophthalmopathy and 57 with stable Graves' hyperthyroidism.

The research as a whole found: Most expanded thyroid clonotypes (frequency above 0.001) were also detected in blood, a finding suggesting that blood repertoires may reflect thyroid immune responses. Sample size was not statistically predetermined, and investigators were not blinded to group allocation. A model built on a 13 V-J signature distinguished ophthalmopathy from stable hyperthyroidism, reaching 85% to 90% sensitivity and 81.08% specificity in cross-validation and 80%/75% in testing. In validation, the model predicted progression to ophthalmopathy a median of approximately 6.3 months before onset, with approximately 70% sensitivity and 72.22% specificity.

About this clonotype: Its antigen specificity is not known. Base qualities are not at hand, and no much larger clone is one base apart.

Amplification of TCR beta CDR3 regions was carried out from RNA transcripts. The first round of RT-PCR for the TCR CDR3 was performed with the HTBI primer set and the Qiagen OneStep RT-PCR kit. The libraries were constructed in a second round of multiplex PCR and then size-selected and purified. Libraries were sequenced paired-end with 100 bp reads on an Illumina HiSeq2000. The original pipeline was this. Raw data were processed with SOAPnuke, discarding reads with adapters, uncalled bases, mean Phred below 15, or no exact constant-primer or identifier match. COPE v1.2.5 was used to merge the high-quality paired reads, and each unique nucleotide sequence was defined as a clonotype. MiTCR v1.1 was used to align clonotypes to the IMGT TRBV, TRBD and TRBJ reference segments. The analysis included only V-J combinations with a frequency above 0.0001, which together covered about 99% of the repertoires. A TCS score was defined as the ratio between F50 (clonal expansion) and ExV (chaos), using BLOSUM62-based TCRdist between CDR3 peptides within each V-J. Welch's t-statistics and random forest reduced around 510 V-J features to 10 to 15, which were used in a naive Bayes classifier (R e1071). TCRdb ran its own pipeline on the public reads, namely fastp trimming at Q25 and MiXCR clone calling, and kept in-frame beta chains. Every distinct CDR3 protein forms one entry, paired with its most common genes and DNA. None of the V and J calls come from the authors' own analysis; TCRdb made them. Here the sample has 350,000 or so distinct CDR3 sequences; about 17% occur a single time. The ten largest clonotypes hold 30% to 35% of the sample.

The CDR3 goes from the cysteine to the phenylalanine over 13 residues. Only the CDR3 part of the read is kept: 39 bases, read in frame from the first base. Trimming takes 2 bases from V and 7 bases from J, and the germline ends sit 12 bases apart. The germline V gene (reference sequence) specifies WNHNN as CDR1 and SYGVQD as CDR2. The hyperthyroidism patients were between 18 and 65 years old and newly diagnosed, with a disease duration of less than 2 months. Patients with uncontrolled infections, other autoimmune diseases, pregnancy or lactation were excluded. Diagnoses were based on clinical symptoms, serum thyroxine and TRAb, thyroid ultrasound and orbital computed tomography. Blood from progressor patients was collected at the time of first diagnosis with hyperthyroidism, before any ophthalmopathy symptoms had appeared. Ficoll-Paque density gradient centrifugation was used to isolate PBMCs from 10 ml of fresh peripheral blood. Progressor patients were first diagnosed with Graves' hyperthyroidism and then developed ophthalmopathy during follow-up. Trizol reagent was used to extract total RNA, and RNA quality was then checked on an Agilent 2100 Bioanalyzer.

This TCR came from a woman aged 30 to 39 with Graves' hyperthyroidism that later progressed to Graves' ophthalmopathy. The chain links TRBV10-1 with TRBJ2-7, with no confident D gene call. Sequences were obtained from blood. In nucleotides, the sequence is TGCGCCAGCAGTGAGCGGCAGCGTGGGGAGCAGTACTTC. This sequence encodes CASSERQRGEQYF.